Detailed here is one TCR beta chain. Its antigen specificity is not known. Per-nucleotide qualities are absent, and no much larger clonotype sits a single base away. Another Seattle source contributed samples from volunteer blood donors who had recovered from COVID-19. Each collaborating institution followed its own protocols to collect whole blood in K2EDTA tubes. For TCRbeta analysis, collaborator samples were shipped as frozen whole blood, as isolated PBMCs, or as DNA extracted from either sample type. The immunoSEQ Assay, a bias-controlled multiplex PCR, was used to amplify TCRbeta CDR3 regions from genomic DNA. The original pipeline was this. Nucleated cell counts per sample were estimated from amplification of reference gene primers within the assay. Sequence reads were collapsed and filtered to measure the absolute abundance of every unique TCRbeta CDR3 rearrangement. Productive Simpson clonality was computed per sample as the square root of Simpson's diversity index over productive rearrangements. Imported from immuneACCESS, the table was reduced by TCRdb to in-frame sequences with V and J called. These copies leave out some clones; in studies compared against another copy, an unresolved V gene accounts for under half, and the cause of the remainder is not known. V and J calls plus clone size are reproduced from that table; the DNA served to infer D and trimming. This sample comprises some 250,000 clones, around 89% of them detected only once. 0.99% of the sample is in the top ten clones.

This specimen comes from a study of blood T cell repertoires in COVID-19 (dated by TCRdb to the early 2020s). With regard to the full study: The collaborator samples originated in the United States, Italy and Spain and spanned the acute and convalescent phases of COVID-19. The prospective study material was composed of cDNA or gDNA derived from T cells, B-cell-depleted T cells, or PBMCs. Subjects who had been exposed to COVID-19, were actively infected with it, or had recovered from it provided the deeply sampled blood TCRbeta repertoires that made up the dataset. The repertoires were released in a freely available public database intended as a resource for research on the immune response to SARS-CoV-2. The samples were drawn from the first 160 participants of the ongoing ImmuneRACE study and from 950 to 1,500 subjects provided by 6 global collaborators. Nearly every sample came with metadata listing a de-identified subject ID, COVID-19 status, age in years and sex. HLA class I and class II types, where available, came from metadata supplied by the sample provider rather than from assay-based typing. Results the study describes overall, beyond this receptor: Clinical and demographic metadata were provided uncurated, with the amount varying by source and participant.

Sequences PRHDT (CDR1) and FYEKMQ (CDR2) are obtained from the germline V gene (reference sequence). The CDR3 runs 14 residues from the cysteine to the phenylalanine. CDR3 DNA is the only sequence kept; it has 42 bases, read in frame from the first base. V lost 0 bases and J lost 6 bases; the stretch between them is 9 bases long. The rearrangement joined TRBV13 to TRBJ2-1; the D gene lacks a confident call. The sample taken for sequencing was peripheral blood. This TCR was recovered from a woman aged 40 to 55 who had recovered from COVID-19. In nucleotide form, the sequence is TGTGCCAGCAGCTTAGGAAGCCTTCGCAATGAGCAGTTCTTC. Its translation reads: CASSLGSLRNEQFF.